This paragraph reports one T cell receptor (beta chain). Antigen specificity is unknown. These data come from a study of T cell clonotyping in hematopoietic cell transplantation. The assay was immunoSEQ multiplex PCR, and TCRdb's table has in-frame clones only and misses some. This table has 13,000 or so clones, approximately 92% appearing once. CDR3 size: 18 residues. Germline lookup yields CDR1 SGHTS and CDR2 YDEGEE. Trimming shortened V by 3 bases and J by 0 bases, and 19 bases separated the two germline ends. Whole-study findings and limits: At the given depth, recipient repertoires were over 95% de novo clonotypes.

Sequences were obtained from peripheral blood mononuclear cells. The chain recombines TRBV5-8 with TRBJ2-1; either TRBD1 or TRBD2 may supply D (5 bases each). This receptor was obtained from a man in his thirties or forties in good health. Some clones in this sample may be carry-over from other donors' samples. The CDR3 DNA reads TGTGCCAGCAGCTCCGGGACCTGGGGGTGGGGCTCCTACAATGAGCAGTTCTTC. As protein: CASSSGTWGWGSYNEQFF.